In this sample, the clone carrying this T cell receptor beta chain turned up many times. No antigen is known for it. The data are from a study of read filtering for tumor transcriptome and immune sequencing. For the study at large: TCR-mapped reads were about 4 to 11 million with IR-seq versus about 85 to 1273 with RNA-seq.

Study outcomes and limitations: Sorted CD138-negative bone marrow cells were not purified T cells.

This library used approximately 390 ng RNA and molecular barcoded adaptors spanning alpha/delta and beta/gamma chains. TCRdb re-called the reads through MiXCR, storing one row per CDR3 protein. Of roughly 130,000 distinct CDR3 sequences in the sample, 10% to 15% are singletons; the top ten hold more than 9.5%. Sequenced input: a population of CD138-negative cells sorted from bone marrow. The origin of this receptor is a donor over 35 with multiple myeloma.

The CDR3 DNA reads as TGTGCCAGCAGTACAATAGGACCGAACACTGAAGCTTTCTTT. Protein: CASSTIGPNTEAFF. The chain is built from TRBV12-3 or TRBV12-4 and TRBJ1-1; D is unresolved. CDR3 length: 14 residues. The V end was cut by 5 bases, the J end by 1 base, with 11 bases between.